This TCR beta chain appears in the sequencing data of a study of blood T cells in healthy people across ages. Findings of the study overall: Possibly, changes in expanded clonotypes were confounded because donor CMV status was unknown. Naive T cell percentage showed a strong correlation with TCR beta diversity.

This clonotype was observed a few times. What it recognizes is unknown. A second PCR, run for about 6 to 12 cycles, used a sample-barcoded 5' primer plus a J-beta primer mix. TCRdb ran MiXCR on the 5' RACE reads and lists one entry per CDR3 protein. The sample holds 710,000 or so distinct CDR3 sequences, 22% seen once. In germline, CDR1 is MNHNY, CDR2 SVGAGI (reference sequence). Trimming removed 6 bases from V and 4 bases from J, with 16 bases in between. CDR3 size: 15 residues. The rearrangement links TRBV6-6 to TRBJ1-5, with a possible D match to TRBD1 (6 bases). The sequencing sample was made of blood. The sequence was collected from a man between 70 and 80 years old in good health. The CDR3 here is CASRPPGDGNQPQHF. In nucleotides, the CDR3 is TGTGCCAGCAGACCCCCAGGGGACGGGAATCAGCCCCAGCATTTT.